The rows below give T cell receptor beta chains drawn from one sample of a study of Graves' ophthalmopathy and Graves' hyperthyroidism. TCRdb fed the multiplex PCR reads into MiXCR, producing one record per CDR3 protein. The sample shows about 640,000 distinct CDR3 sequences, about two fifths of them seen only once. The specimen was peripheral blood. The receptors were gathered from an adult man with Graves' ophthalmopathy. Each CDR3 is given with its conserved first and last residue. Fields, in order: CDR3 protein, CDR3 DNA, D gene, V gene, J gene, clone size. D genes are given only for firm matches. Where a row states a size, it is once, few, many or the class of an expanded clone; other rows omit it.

CASSLDLSGSGNTIYF	TGTGCCAGCAGCTTAGATCTCAGCGGCTCTGGAAACACCATATATTTT	.	TRBV11-2	TRBJ1-3	many
CSAEPGTGGSYEQYF	TGCAGTGCCGAACCCGGGACAGGGGGCTCCTACGAGCAGTACTTC	TRBD1	TRBV20-1	TRBJ2-7	.
CASSQFPGIETSNQPQHF	TGTGCCAGCAGTCAATTCCCCGGGATAGAGACCAGCAATCAGCCCCAGCATTTT	.	TRBV5-5	TRBJ1-5	.
CASSDRGDNQPQHF	TGTGCCAGTTCGGACAGGGGAGACAATCAGCCCCAGCATTTT	TRBD1	TRBV10-3	TRBJ1-5	many
CASSEAAGDTGELFF	TGTGCCAGCAGTGAGGCAGCGGGAGACACCGGGGAGCTGTTTTTT	TRBD2	TRBV10-3	TRBJ2-2	.
CASSRVAAGAYTEAFF	TGTGCCAGTAGTAGGGTCGCGGCAGGGGCGTACACTGAAGCTTTCTTT	.	TRBV19	TRBJ1-1	once
CASSFPSTTTNEKLFF	TGTGCCAGCAGCTTCCCCAGTACTACAACTAATGAAAAACTGTTTTTT	.	TRBV7-9	TRBJ1-4	many
CAVGTGPNQPQHF	TGTGCCGTGGGGACAGGTCCCAATCAGCCCCAGCATTTT	TRBD1	TRBV30	TRBJ1-5	few
CSASNTARGYGYTF	TGCAGTGCTAGTAACACAGCCCGTGGCTATGGCTACACCTTC	.	TRBV20-1	TRBJ1-2	many
CASSVGPAGGQGETQYF	TGTGCCAGCAGCGTAGGCCCAGCGGGGGGGCAGGGAGAGACCCAGTACTTC	TRBD2	TRBV9	TRBJ2-5	many
CASSPGLSPYEQYF	TGTGCCAGCAGCCCTGGACTATCCCCCTACGAGCAGTACTTC	.	TRBV11-2	TRBJ2-7	.
CASSSQGSGAQPQHF	TGTGCCAGTAGTTCTCAGGGGTCCGGAGCTCAGCCCCAGCATTTT	.	TRBV19	TRBJ1-5	many
CASRNSGATYEQYF	TGTGCCAGTAGGAATAGCGGAGCCACCTACGAGCAGTACTTC	.	TRBV19	TRBJ2-7	many
CASSSGDGPYFDSGNTIYF	TGTGCCAGCAGCTCAGGGGACGGACCGTACTTTGACTCTGGAAACACCATATATTTT	.	TRBV7-6	TRBJ1-3	.
CASSLGSGLMNTEAFF	TGTGCCAGCAGCTTGGGGTCAGGCCTCATGAACACTGAAGCTTTCTTT	.	TRBV5-5	TRBJ1-1	many
CSVERTGFQETQYF	TGCAGCGTTGAAAGGACAGGGTTCCAAGAGACCCAGTACTTC	TRBD1	TRBV29-1	TRBJ2-5	.
CATSSREGNPVF	TGTGCCACCAGCAGTCGTGAGGGTAACCCTGTTTTT	.	TRBV15	TRBJ1-4	many
CAGSQAGESTEAFF	TGCGCCGGCAGCCAAGCAGGGGAAAGCACTGAAGCTTTCTTT	.	TRBV4-1	TRBJ1-1	.
CASSSGTVYAQYF	TGTGCCAGCAGTTCCGGGACAGTCTACGCGCAGTACTTC	TRBD1	TRBV5-6	TRBJ2-7	many
CSGCLAGAITDTQYF	TGCAGCGGATGCCTAGCGGGGGCCATCACAGATACGCAGTATTTT	TRBD2	TRBV29-1	TRBJ2-3	few
CASSLVANEQFF	TGTGCCAGCAGCTTAGTCGCCAATGAGCAGTTCTTC	.	TRBV7-9	TRBJ2-1	few
CSVAGTGNTGELFF	TGCAGCGTAGCAGGGACCGGAAACACCGGGGAGCTGTTTTTT	.	TRBV29-1	TRBJ2-2	.
CASSRSGLGETQYF	TGTGCCAGCAGTCGATCGGGACTTGGAGAGACCCAGTACTTC	.	TRBV7-9	TRBJ2-5	few
CASSQATERRTQYF	TGTGCCAGCAGCCAAGCAACGGAGCGACGTACGCAGTATTTT	.	TRBV25-1	TRBJ2-3	.
CASSVTGTMNTGELFF	TGTGCCAGCAGTGTGACAGGGACTATGAACACCGGGGAGCTGTTTTTT	.	TRBV2	TRBJ2-2	.
CALQQGEQYF	TGTGCCCTCCAACAGGGCGAGCAGTACTTC	.	TRBV7-9	TRBJ2-7	.
CASSYTARGTDTQYF	TGTGCCAGCAGCTACACAGCCAGGGGAACAGATACGCAGTATTTT	.	TRBV11-3	TRBJ2-3	.
CARRQGTNEKLFF	TGTGCCAGACGACAGGGCACTAATGAAAAACTGTTTTTT	TRBD1	TRBV2	TRBJ1-4	many
CASSVYQGFSIDTQYF	TGTGCCAGCAGCGTATATCAGGGATTCTCGATAGATACGCAGTATTTT	.	TRBV9	TRBJ2-3	.
CASSSEGGRPTFQETQYF	TGTGCCAGCAGTTCTGAGGGGGGGCGGCCAACTTTCCAAGAGACCCAGTACTTC	.	TRBV7-2	TRBJ2-5	few
CAIRGQDQPQHF	TGTGCCATCAGGGGACAGGATCAGCCCCAGCATTTT	TRBD1	TRBV10-3	TRBJ1-5	many
CSTEATDVTEAFF	TGCAGCACCGAGGCGACAGATGTCACTGAAGCTTTCTTT	.	TRBV29-1	TRBJ1-1	.
CSASPSVTGGETQYF	TGCAGTGCTAGCCCCTCTGTCACGGGGGGAGAGACCCAGTACTTC	TRBD2	TRBV20-1	TRBJ2-5	.
CATSSGTGDYGYTF	TGTGCCACCAGTTCCGGGACAGGGGACTATGGCTACACCTTC	TRBD1	TRBV24-1	TRBJ1-2	.
CASSTGGNTGELFF	TGTGCCAGTAGTACAGGGGGGAACACCGGGGAGCTGTTTTTT	TRBD1	TRBV19	TRBJ2-2	many
CSHSTSRGIVRTQYF	TGCAGCCATTCGACTAGCCGGGGGATTGTGCGGACCCAGTACTTC	TRBD2	TRBV29-1	TRBJ2-5	.
CASSVGDTAF	TGTGCCAGCAGCGTAGGGGACACCGCCTTT	.	TRBV9	TRBJ1-1	.
CASRETGGSTEAFF	TGCGCCAGCCGTGAGACGGGGGGATCCACTGAAGCTTTCTTT	.	TRBV10-2	TRBJ1-1	many
CATSDPGTGGDTQYF	TGTGCCACCAGTGATCCCGGGACAGGGGGAGATACGCAGTATTTT	TRBD1	TRBV24-1	TRBJ2-3	.
CSVVGSQNTEAFF	TGCAGCGTTGTAGGTAGCCAGAACACTGAAGCTTTCTTT	.	TRBV29-1	TRBJ1-1	many
CASSPTGGLGEQYF	TGTGCCAGCAGCCCGACAGGGGGGCTAGGGGAGCAGTACTTC	TRBD1	TRBV7-2	TRBJ2-7	.
CSAIPTGAYEQYF	TGCAGTGCTATACCCACAGGGGCTTACGAGCAGTACTTC	TRBD1	TRBV20-1	TRBJ2-7	few
CSALRWGAAAYEQYF	TGCAGTGCTCTACGGTGGGGGGCAGCAGCCTACGAGCAGTACTTC	.	TRBV20-1	TRBJ2-7	.
CASSQGVTGSQPQHF	TGTGCCAGTAGTCAGGGTGTCACAGGATCTCAGCCCCAGCATTTT	.	TRBV19	TRBJ1-5	many
CAWSVRRSTGELFF	TGTGCCTGGAGTGTTCGGAGGAGCACCGGGGAGCTGTTTTTT	.	TRBV25-1	TRBJ2-2	.
CASSVEGTGTTRAQYF	TGTGCCAGCAGCGTAGAAGGGACAGGGACGACCCGGGCCCAGTACTTC	TRBD1	TRBV9	TRBJ2-5	many
CASSVGQAPYEQYF	TGTGCCAGCAGCGTAGGACAGGCCCCCTACGAGCAGTACTTC	.	TRBV9	TRBJ2-7	many
CASSPLGGGQSGELFF	TGTGCCAGCAGCCCCTTGGGCGGGGGGCAGTCCGGGGAGCTGTTTTTT	TRBD2	TRBV7-3	TRBJ2-2	many